The clone carrying this T cell receptor beta chain was seen once. Libraries were prepared by immunoSEQ multiplex PCR; TCRdb keeps only in-frame clonotypes and omits some of them. The table records around 200,000 clones, 91% of them present only once. The data originate from a study of control samples from healthy donors and cancer patients. V was shortened by 4 bases and J by 5 bases, with 12 bases between the two germline ends. Germline CDR1 is SGHDT and CDR2 is YYEEEE. The CDR3 consists of 13 residues. This TCR derives from a woman aged 25 to 39 in good health. The chain employs TRBV5-6 and TRBJ2-5; D possibly corresponds to TRBD1 (6 bases). The sample was blood. The CDR3 region is CASSVQGVETQYF. In nucleotides, the CDR3 is TGTGCCAGCAGCGTACAGGGTGTCGAGACCCAGTACTTC. Drawing the rest from reference TRBV5-6 and TRBJ2-5, the complete variable domain is DAGVTQSPTHLIKTRGQQVTLRCSPKSGHDTVSWYQQALGQGPQFIFQYYEEEERQRGNFPDRFSGHQFPNYSSELNVNALLLGDSALYLCASSVQGVETQYFGPGTRLLVL.